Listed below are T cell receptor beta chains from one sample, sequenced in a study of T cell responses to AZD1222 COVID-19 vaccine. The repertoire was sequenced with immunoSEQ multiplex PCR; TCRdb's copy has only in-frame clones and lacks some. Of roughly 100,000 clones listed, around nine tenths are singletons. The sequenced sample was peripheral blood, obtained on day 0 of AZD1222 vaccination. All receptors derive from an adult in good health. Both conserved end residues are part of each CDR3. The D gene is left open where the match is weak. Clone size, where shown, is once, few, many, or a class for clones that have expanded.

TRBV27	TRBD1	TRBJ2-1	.	TGTGCCAGCAGTACTTTCAGGGGGATCTCCTACAATGAGCAGTTCTTC	CASSTFRGISYNEQFF
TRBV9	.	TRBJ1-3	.	TGTGCCAGCAGCGTAGAGGCGGGGAACTCTGGAAACACCATATATTTT	CASSVEAGNSGNTIYF
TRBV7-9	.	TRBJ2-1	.	TGTGCCAGCATCGATCCGAAGAATGAGCAGTTCTTC	CASIDPKNEQFF
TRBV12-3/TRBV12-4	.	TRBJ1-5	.	TGTGCCAGCAGCCTCACCTACGGGCCCCAGCATTTT	CASSLTYGPQHF
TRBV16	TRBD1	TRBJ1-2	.	TGTGCCAGCAGCCCTCCCGGACAGGGGTTGGGTGGCTACACCTTC	CASSPPGQGLGGYTF
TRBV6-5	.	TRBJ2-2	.	TGTGCCAGCAGTTACTGGGTCCGAGGCACCGGGGAGCTGTTTTTT	CASSYWVRGTGELFF
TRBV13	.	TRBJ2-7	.	TGTGCCAGCAGCATCTCCTACGAGCAGTACTTC	CASSISYEQYF
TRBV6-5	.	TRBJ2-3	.	TGTGCCAGCACTAGACTCCGGCCAGATACGCAGTATTTT	CASTRLRPDTQYF
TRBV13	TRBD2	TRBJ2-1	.	TGTGCCAGCGGTGCTCGGGGGGGCCTTTCCTACAATGAGCAGTTCTTC	CASGARGGLSYNEQFF
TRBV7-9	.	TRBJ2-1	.	TGTGCCAGCAGCTTAGGCCATGAGCAGTTCTTC	CASSLGHEQFF
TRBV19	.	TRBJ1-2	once	TGTGCCAGTAGATCGGGGGGGCGCTATAGCTATGGCTACACCTTC	CASRSGGRYSYGYTF
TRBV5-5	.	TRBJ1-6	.	TGTGCCAGCAGCTTGCCAGGGGAGTATTCACCCCTCCACTTT	CASSLPGEYSPLHF
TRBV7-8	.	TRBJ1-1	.	TGTGCCAGCAGCCCCTCGGTGGGGAACACTGAAGCTTTCTTT	CASSPSVGNTEAFF
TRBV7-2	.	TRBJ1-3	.	TGTGCCAGCAGCTTAGAGGGGGGCACTAACTCTGGAAACACCATATATTTT	CASSLEGGTNSGNTIYF
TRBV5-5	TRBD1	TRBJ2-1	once	TGTGCCAGCATCGTGACAGGGAACGGGGAGCAGTTCTTC	CASIVTGNGEQFF
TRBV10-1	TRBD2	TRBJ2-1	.	TGCGCCAGCAGCCTGGGACTAGCGGGGAACAATGAGCAGTTCTTC	CASSLGLAGNNEQFF